This entry lists 10 T cell receptor beta chains sequenced from one sample in a study of blood T cell repertoires in COVID-19. Repertoires were generated with immunoSEQ multiplex PCR, while TCRdb's copy carries only in-frame clones and drops some. The sample lists 48,000 or so clones; 70% to 90% were seen once. Input material: peripheral blood. The receptors originated from a woman aged 80 or over with COVID-19, enrolled during active disease.

The rearrangement joins TRBV27 to TRBJ2-1; TRBD2 agrees at 8 bases. The CDR3 totals 17 residues. CDR1 is MNHEY, CDR2 SMNVEV, per germline (reference sequence). Trimming took 2 bases from V and 6 from J; bases not matched to a gene: 12. The CDR3 nucleotides are TGTGCCAGCAGTTTACGGGGGGGCAAGGGCACTAGCAATGAGCAGTTCTTC. Translated, it gives CASSLRGGKGTSNEQFF.

The rearrangement links TRBV6-6 to TRBJ1-4, with 7 bases identical to TRBD1. The CDR3 loop spans 13 amino acids. Per germline, CDR1 MNHNY and CDR2 SVGAGI (reference sequence). The J segment lost 8 bases and the V segment lost 5 bases, leaving 5 bases of the junction unmatched. CDR3 nucleotides: TGTGCCAGCAGTGACAGGGTCGGCGAAAAACTGTTTTTT. It yields the protein CASSDRVGEKLFF.

The V gene is TRBV4-1, the J gene TRBJ1-6; 9 nucleotides align to TRBD1. V was pared by 2 bases and J by 9 bases, with 8 bases of the junction left unmatched. Germline V CDR1 and CDR2: MGHRA, YSYEKL. The CDR3 sequence is 16 residues long. CDR3 in DNA: TGCGCCAGCAGCCAAAACGCGGACAGGGGACGTTCACCCCTCCACTTT. The encoded protein is CASSQNADRGRSPLHF.

The chain carries TRBV19 and TRBJ1-1; D unclear. V was trimmed by 1 base and J by 5 bases, leaving 11 bases between them. The V gene's germline CDR1 is LNHDA and CDR2 SQIVND (reference sequence). The CDR3 extends over 14 amino acids. This chain's CDR3 is CASSIVGVGTEAFF. CDR3 nucleotides: TGTGCCAGTAGTATAGTCGGGGTTGGGACTGAAGCTTTCTTT.

This clone was counted between two and nine times. This chain connects TRBV7-9 to TRBJ1-1; D uncertain. Trimming left V 2 bases short and J 0 bases short, with 4 bases between. The CDR3 has 13 amino acids. In germline, CDR1 is SEHNR, CDR2 FQNEAQ (reference sequence). The CDR3 is CASSLLVNTEAFF. In nucleotides, the CDR3 is TGTGCCAGCAGCTTACTAGTGAACACTGAAGCTTTCTTT.

The table lists this clone with a count of one. This rearrangement joins TRBV7-3 to TRBJ1-5; 8 bases line up with TRBD1. The trim removed 5 bases at V and 4 bases at J, leaving 4 bases unmatched. Germline V lookup: CDR1 SGHTA, CDR2 FQGTGA. CDR3 length: 14 residues. In DNA, the CDR3 is TGTGCCAGCAGCAACCGGACAGGGAATCAGCCCCAGCATTTT. It codes for CASSNRTGNQPQHF.

This rearrangement joins TRBV15 to TRBJ1-1, with 9 bases that match TRBD1. The CDR3 sequence is 15 residues long. J was trimmed by 4 bases and V by 1 base; bases with no gene match: 4. CDR1 and CDR2 (germline): LNHNV, YYDKDF (reference sequence). The CDR3 nucleotides are TGTGCCACCAGCAGAGCCCGGGACAGGGTCACTGAAGCTTTCTTT. Protein sequence: CATSRARDRVTEAFF. Full variable domain (rest looked up from reference TRBV15 and TRBJ1-1): DAMVIQNPRYQVTQFGKPVTLSCSQTLNHNVMYWYQQKSSQAPKLLFHYYDKDFNNEADTPDNFQSRRPNTSFCFLDIRSPGLGDTAMYLCATSRARDRVTEAFFGQGTRLTVV.

This chain joins TRBV18 and TRBJ2-5; D may be TRBD1 (5 bases). Trimming took 5 bases from V and 1 from J, leaving 17 bases between them. This CDR3 is 16 amino acids long. The germline V gene has CDR1 KGHSH and CDR2 LQKENI. The CDR3 reads CASSKKTGNSQETQYF. CDR3 bases: TGTGCCAGCTCAAAAAAAACAGGAAATTCCCAAGAGACCCAGTACTTC.

The gene calls are TRBV3-1 (or the pseudogene TRBV3-2) and TRBJ1-5, with TRBD1 matching 10 bases. V shed 4 bases and J 6 bases; nucleotides not matched to a gene: 6. CDR3 size: 15 residues. Germline V CDR1 and CDR2: LGHDT, YNNKEL (reference sequence). CDR3 residues: CASSPGQGQGQPQHF. CDR3 nucleotide sequence: TGTGCCAGCAGCCCGGGACAGGGGCAGGGTCAGCCCCAGCATTTT.

This clone occurred once. This chain links TRBV7-9 with TRBJ1-2, with 9 bases that match TRBD1. The germline V gene encodes CDR1 SEHNR and CDR2 FQNEAQ (reference sequence). V trimming: 4 bases; J trimming: 4 bases; junction bases outside the gene matches: 4. This CDR3 comprises 14 residues. The CDR3 sequence: CASSSPGQGYGYTF. The DNA for the CDR3 is TGTGCCAGCAGCTCTCCGGGACAGGGCTATGGCTACACCTTC.